The clone carrying this T cell receptor beta chain was counted at least ten times. Its specificity is unknown. The ends were cut back, 6 bases at V and 10 bases at J, with 13 bases in the middle. The CDR3 has 13 residues. Germline assignment: CDR1 MNHEY and CDR2 SVGEGT. This sample stems from a study of neurological immune-mediated disorders. Study-wide results and limits: The authors found no clinical or MRI feature associated with the multiple sclerosis repertoire cluster. Phylogenetic grouping placed 18 of 34 multiple sclerosis patients' repertoires in one related-CDR3 cluster, a possible signature. Falling below healthy controls, multiple sclerosis showed the least TCR clonal expansion, while HTLV-1-associated myelopathy showed the most.

The authors produced cDNA by 5'RACE using 10-nucleotide random UMIs. Using its own MiXCR run on the 5' RACE reads, TCRdb lists one record per CDR3 protein. The sample includes more than 45,000 distinct CDR3 sequences, around 2.3% of them seen just once. This clonotype was sampled from a man aged 50 to 60 with multiple sclerosis. The rearrangement links TRBV6-2 or TRBV6-3 to TRBJ1-6, with D maybe TRBD1 (5 bases). The sample taken for sequencing was PBMCs. The CDR3 bases are TGTGCCAGCAGGAGGGACGGCATCTCACCCCTCCACTTT. Encoded protein: CASRRDGISPLHF.